This entry describes one T cell receptor (beta chain). Its cognate antigen is unknown. The data belong to a study of post-analysis software for immune sequencing data. Overall study results and limits: TRBV segments more frequent in patients than in controls numbered about 5 and included TRBV5-6, TRBV5-1 and TRBV20-1. Same-batch preparations were strongly co-clustered by F measure. Multiple sclerosis patients had significantly lower normalized Chao1 diversity than controls.

Germline V gene sequence: CDR1 SGDLS, CDR2 YYNGEE. This CDR3 spans 14 amino acids. Libraries were made from TCR beta cDNA, and they carried unique molecular identifiers. There were 1 to 10 million T cells, and 480,000 or so cDNA molecules came from them. TCRdb processed the PCR reads anew with MiXCR; each CDR3 protein has one entry. The table includes hundreds of thousands of distinct CDR3 sequences, roughly 58% detected once. This clonotype was sampled from a girl under 18 with multiple sclerosis. Sample: blood. This chain uses TRBV9 with TRBJ2-7; 10 positions match TRBD2. The closer fit of TRBJ2-5 to the DNA end suggests the J call may be wrong. The CDR3 DNA is TGTGCCAGCAGCCTCGAGCGGGAGGGGGAGACCCAGTACTTC. Translating it yields CASSLEREGETQYF.